This T cell receptor beta chain emerged from a study of CD8 T cells in Susac syndrome. Sequencing of TCR beta was carried out in blood CD8+ and CD4+ T cells. The CDR3 has 14 amino acids. Germline CDR1 SGHRS, CDR2 YFSETQ. Losses at the gene ends were 4 bases for V and 8 bases for J; bases not matched to a gene: 8. When the RNA was reverse transcribed, random hexamers were used with an input of roughly 0.5 to 1 ug. TCRdb fed the immunoSEQ multiplex PCR reads into MiXCR, producing one record per CDR3 protein. The sample carries approximately 160,000 distinct CDR3 sequences, approximately 94% recorded once.

What was sequenced was CD4+ T cells from PBMCs. The sequence came from a human donor with multiple sclerosis. This sequence joins TRBV5-1 and TRBJ1-2; 10 bases map to TRBD1. The CDR3 DNA sequence: TGCGCCAGCAGCGGGGGACAGGGGATCGGAGGCTACACCTTC. Protein sequence: CASSGGQGIGGYTF.